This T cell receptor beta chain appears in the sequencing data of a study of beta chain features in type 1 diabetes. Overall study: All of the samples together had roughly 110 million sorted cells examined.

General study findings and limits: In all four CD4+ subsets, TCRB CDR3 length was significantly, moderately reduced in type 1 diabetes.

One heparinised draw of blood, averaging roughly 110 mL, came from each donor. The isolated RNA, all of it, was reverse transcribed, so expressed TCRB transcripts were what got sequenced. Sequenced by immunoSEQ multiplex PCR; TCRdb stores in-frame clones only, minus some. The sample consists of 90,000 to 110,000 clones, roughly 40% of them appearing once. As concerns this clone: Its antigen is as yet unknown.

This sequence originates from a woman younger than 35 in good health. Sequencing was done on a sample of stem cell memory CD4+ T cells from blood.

The CDR3 bases are TGTGCCAGCTCACCCGCGACAGGGTACACTGAAGCTTTCTTT. It specifies CASSPATGYTEAFF. J is TRBJ1-1 and V is TRBV18, with 7 bases matching TRBD1. The CDR3 covers 14 residues. Germline CDR1 and CDR2: KGHSH and LQKENI. J gave up 3 bases and V 3 bases, and 4 bases lay outside the gene matches.